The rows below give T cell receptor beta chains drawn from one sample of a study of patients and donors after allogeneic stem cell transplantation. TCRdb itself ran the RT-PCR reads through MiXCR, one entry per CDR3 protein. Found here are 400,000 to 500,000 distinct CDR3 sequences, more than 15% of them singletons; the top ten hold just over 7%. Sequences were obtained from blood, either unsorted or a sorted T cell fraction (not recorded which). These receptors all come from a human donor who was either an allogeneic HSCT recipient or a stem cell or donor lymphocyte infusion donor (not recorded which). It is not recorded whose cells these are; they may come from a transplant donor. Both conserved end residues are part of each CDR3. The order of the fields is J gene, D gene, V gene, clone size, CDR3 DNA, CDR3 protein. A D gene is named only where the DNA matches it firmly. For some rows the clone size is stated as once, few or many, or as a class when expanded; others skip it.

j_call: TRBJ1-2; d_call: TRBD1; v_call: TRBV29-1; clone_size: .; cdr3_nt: TGCAGCGTTGAAGCGACAGGGGCGAACTATGGCTACACCTTC; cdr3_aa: CSVEATGANYGYTF
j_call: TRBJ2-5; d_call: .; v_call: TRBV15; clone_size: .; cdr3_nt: TGTGCCACCAGCAGAGATCCTCCCCAAAACCAAGAGACCCAGTACTTC; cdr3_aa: CATSRDPPQNQETQYF
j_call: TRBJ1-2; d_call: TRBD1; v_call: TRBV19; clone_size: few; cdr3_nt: TGTGCCAGTAGTATTCCGGGACAGGGGGCCGGGGGCTACACCTTC; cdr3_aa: CASSIPGQGAGGYTF
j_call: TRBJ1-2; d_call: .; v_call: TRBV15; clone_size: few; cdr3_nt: TGTGCCACCAGCAGATCGGACAGTAACTATGGCTACACCTTC; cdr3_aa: CATSRSDSNYGYTF
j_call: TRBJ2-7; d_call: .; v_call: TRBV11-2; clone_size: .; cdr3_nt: TGTGCCAGCAGCTCAGGGGTCCAGTTTCGGTCCTACGAGCAGTACTTC; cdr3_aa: CASSSGVQFRSYEQYF
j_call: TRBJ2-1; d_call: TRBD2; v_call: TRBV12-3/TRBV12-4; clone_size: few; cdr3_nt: TGTGCCAGCATCTTAGGTAGCGGGGGGGCCTCCTACAATGAGCAGTTCTTC; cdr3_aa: CASILGSGGASYNEQFF
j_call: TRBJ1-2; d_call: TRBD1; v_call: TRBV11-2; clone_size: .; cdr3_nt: TGTGCCAGCAGCAAACAGGGACAGGGCTACACCTTC; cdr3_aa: CASSKQGQGYTF
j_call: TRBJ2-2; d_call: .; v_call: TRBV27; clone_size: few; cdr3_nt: TGTGCCAGCAGCAAAATCCGGGGAACTATAACCGGGGAGCTGTTTTTT; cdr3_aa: CASSKIRGTITGELFF
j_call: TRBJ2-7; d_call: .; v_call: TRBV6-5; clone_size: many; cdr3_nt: TGTGCCAGCAGTACGGGGTTCGACGAGCAGTACTTC; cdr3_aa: CASSTGFDEQYF
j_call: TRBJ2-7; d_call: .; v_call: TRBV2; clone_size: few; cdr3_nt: TGTGCCAGCTCCCCCGGAGGTATCTACGAGCAGTACTTC; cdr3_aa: CASSPGGIYEQYF
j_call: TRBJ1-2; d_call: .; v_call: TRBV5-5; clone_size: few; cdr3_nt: TGTGCCAGCAGCTTGGCGCAGGGAGGGAGCTATGGCTACACCTTC; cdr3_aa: CASSLAQGGSYGYTF
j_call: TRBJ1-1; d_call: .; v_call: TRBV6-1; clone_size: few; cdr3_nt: TGTGCCAGCAGAAGGACTGTTTTTACTGAAGCTTTCTTT; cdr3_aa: CASRRTVFTEAFF